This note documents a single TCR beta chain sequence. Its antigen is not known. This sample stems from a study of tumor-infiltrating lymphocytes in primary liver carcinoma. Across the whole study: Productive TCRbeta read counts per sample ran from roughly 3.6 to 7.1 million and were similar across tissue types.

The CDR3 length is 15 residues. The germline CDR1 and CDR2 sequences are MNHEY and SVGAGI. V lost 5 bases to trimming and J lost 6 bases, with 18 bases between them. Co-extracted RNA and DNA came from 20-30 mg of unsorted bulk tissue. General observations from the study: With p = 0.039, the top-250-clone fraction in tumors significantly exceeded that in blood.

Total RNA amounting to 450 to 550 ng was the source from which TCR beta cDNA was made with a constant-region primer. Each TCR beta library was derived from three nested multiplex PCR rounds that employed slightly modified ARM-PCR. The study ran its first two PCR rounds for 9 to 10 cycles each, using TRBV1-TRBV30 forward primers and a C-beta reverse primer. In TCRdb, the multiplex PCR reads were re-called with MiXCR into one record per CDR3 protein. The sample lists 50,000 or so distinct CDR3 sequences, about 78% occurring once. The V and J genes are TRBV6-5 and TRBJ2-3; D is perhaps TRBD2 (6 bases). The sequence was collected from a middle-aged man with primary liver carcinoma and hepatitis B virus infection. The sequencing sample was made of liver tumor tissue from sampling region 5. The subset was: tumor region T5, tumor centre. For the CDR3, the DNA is TGTGCCAGCAGTCTCCCGACGGGAGCGTCGGATACGCAGTATTTT. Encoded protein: CASSLPTGASDTQYF.